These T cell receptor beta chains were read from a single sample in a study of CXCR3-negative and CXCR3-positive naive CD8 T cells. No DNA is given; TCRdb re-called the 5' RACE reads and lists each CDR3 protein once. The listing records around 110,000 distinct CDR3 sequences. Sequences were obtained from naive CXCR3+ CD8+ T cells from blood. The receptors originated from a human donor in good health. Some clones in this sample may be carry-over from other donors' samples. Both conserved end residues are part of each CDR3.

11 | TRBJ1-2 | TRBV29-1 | CSVPDTVSYTF
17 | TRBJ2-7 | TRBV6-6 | CASSYSVRTGRSGEQYF
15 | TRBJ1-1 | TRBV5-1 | CASSPGHTENTEAFF
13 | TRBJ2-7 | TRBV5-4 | CASSLGRPYEQYF
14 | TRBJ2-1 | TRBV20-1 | CSATQGDSYNEQFF
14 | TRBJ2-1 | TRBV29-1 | CSGHGLAGGGEQFF
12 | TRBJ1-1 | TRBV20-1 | CSAPGGLPEAFF
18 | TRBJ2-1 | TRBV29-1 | CSVGGLAGGEATYNEQFF
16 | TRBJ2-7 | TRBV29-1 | CSVSPRLAGASYEQYF
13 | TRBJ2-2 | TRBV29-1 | CSVEKGGAGELFF
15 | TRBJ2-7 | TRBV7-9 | CASSLAIGPRREQYF
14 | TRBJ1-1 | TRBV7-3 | CASSLAGSGTEAFF